The rows below give T cell receptor beta chains drawn from one sample of a study of cytomegalovirus exposure and HLA in healthy donors. Sequencing was performed with immunoSEQ multiplex PCR; in TCRdb, only in-frame clones are kept and a portion is missing. In the table there are roughly 73,000 clones, about 95% of which are singletons. Sequencing input: PBMCs. The source of these receptors is a man aged 18 to 35 in good health and CMV-seronegative. Each CDR3 is given with its conserved first and last residue. A D gene is named only where the DNA matches it firmly. Expanded clones get a size class; other rows say once, few or many, or leave the size out.

abundance | d_gene | len | j_gene | v_gene | CDR3nt | CDR3aa
. | TRBD1 | 14 | TRBJ2-1 | TRBV7-3 | TGTGCCAGCAAGACAGGGGATAGTGCGGATGAGCAGTTCTTC | CASKTGDSADEQFF
. | . | 17 | TRBJ1-5 | TRBV12-5 | TGTGCTAGTGGTTTGATACCGGGCCCGGGGAGCAATCAGCCCCAGCATTTT | CASGLIPGPGSNQPQHF
. | . | 16 | TRBJ1-1 | TRBV5-1 | TGCGCCAGCAGCCCCCAAATAAAAACAGGTAACACTGAAGCTTTCTTT | CASSPQIKTGNTEAFF
. | TRBD1 | 16 | TRBJ2-3 | TRBV5-6 | TGTGCCAGCAGCTCCGCCTCGACAGGGTTGGCAGATACGCAGTATTTT | CASSSASTGLADTQYF
once | . | 17 | TRBJ1-1 | TRBV19 | TGTGCCAGTAGTATCGCGGAAATACAGGGTTTATCCACTGAAGCTTTCTTT | CASSIAEIQGLSTEAFF
. | TRBD1 | 16 | TRBJ1-5 | TRBV19 | TGTGCCAGTAGTATCCCGGGACAGGGGGCGCGACAGCCCCAGCATTTT | CASSIPGQGARQPQHF
. | TRBD1 | 13 | TRBJ1-1 | TRBV30 | TGTGCCTGGAGCCTTGGACAGGCGACTGAAGCTTTCTTT | CAWSLGQATEAFF
. | TRBD1 | 15 | TRBJ2-1 | TRBV12-5 | TGTGCTAGTGGTTTACAGGGGGCAACCTACAATGAGCAGTTCTTC | CASGLQGATYNEQFF
. | . | 16 | TRBJ1-1 | TRBV6-5 | TGTGCCAGCAGTTACTCGATATTGGGAGGAGGAACTGAAGCTTTCTTT | CASSYSILGGGTEAFF
. | . | 15 | TRBJ2-4 | TRBV7-2 | TGTGCCAGCAGCTTAGTCAGGGCAACCAAAAACATTCAGTACTTC | CASSLVRATKNIQYF
. | TRBD2 | 14 | TRBJ2-7 | TRBV19 | TGTGCCAGTAGTATTAGGCGGGGGGGCTACGAGCAGTACTTC | CASSIRRGGYEQYF
. | . | 16 | TRBJ2-7 | TRBV6-5 | TGTGCCAGCAGTTATTTCACCCCGTTGAGCTCCTACGAGCAGTACTTC | CASSYFTPLSSYEQYF
. | TRBD1 | 12 | TRBJ1-2 | TRBV6-5 | TGTGCCAGCGGGACAGTCAGCTATGGCTACACCTTC | CASGTVSYGYTF
. | . | 15 | TRBJ1-1 | TRBV27 | TGTGCCAGCAGTTTGGACAGCCCCATGAACACTGAAGCTTTCTTT | CASSLDSPMNTEAFF
few | . | 12 | TRBJ2-1 | TRBV7-9 | TGTGCCAGCAGCTTCGAGCGAAGCGAGCAGTTCTTC | CASSFERSEQFF
. | . | 15 | TRBJ2-2 | TRBV27 | TGTGCCAGCAGTTTATCGGGGGGGCGCGGCGGGGAGCTGTTTTTT | CASSLSGGRGGELFF
. | TRBD2 | 15 | TRBJ2-1 | TRBV7-6 | TGTGCCAGCAGCTTAAGTGTAAGCGGGGGCAATGAGCAGTTCTTC | CASSLSVSGGNEQFF
. | . | 16 | TRBJ2-7 | TRBV30 | TGTGCCTGGAGCCCCGTCGGTGCAGGGGTATCCTACGAGCAGTACTTC | CAWSPVGAGVSYEQYF
. | TRBD1 | 12 | TRBJ1-2 | TRBV30 | TGTGCCTGGACGACAGGGCCGTATGGCTACACCTTC | CAWTTGPYGYTF
. | . | 16 | TRBJ1-5 | TRBV19 | TGTGCCAGTAGTTCCGGATCCGGGACTTTCAATCAGCCCCAGCATTTT | CASSSGSGTFNQPQHF
. | TRBD1 | 15 | TRBJ1-2 | TRBV7-9 | TGTGCCAGCAGCTTATTGGAGGACAGGGGTGTTGGCTACACCTTC | CASSLLEDRGVGYTF
. | . | 15 | TRBJ1-5 | TRBV19 | TGTGCCAGTAGTATAGTGGGAGCGAGCAATCAGCCCCAGCATTTT | CASSIVGASNQPQHF
. | . | 13 | TRBJ1-1 | TRBV7-6 | TGTGCCAGCAGCTTATTCATGAACACTGAAGCTTTCTTT | CASSLFMNTEAFF
once | TRBD2 | 17 | TRBJ2-3 | TRBV4-3 | TGCGCCAGCAGCCTTGGGACTAGCGGGGGGGGAGCAGATACGCAGTATTTT | CASSLGTSGGGADTQYF
. | . | 11 | TRBJ1-1 | TRBV2 | TGTGCCAGCTTATACTCACTCGTAGCTTTCTTT | CASLYSLVAFF
. | . | 14 | TRBJ1-1 | TRBV27 | TGTGCCAGCAGTCTAGCTTACATGAACACTGAAGCTTTCTTT | CASSLAYMNTEAFF
. | . | 15 | TRBJ1-2 | TRBV18 | TGTGCCAGCTCACCACCGAACAGGGCGGTAGGTGGCTACACCTTC | CASSPPNRAVGGYTF
. | . | 13 | TRBJ1-1 | TRBV5-5 | TGTGCCAGCAGCTTTTCGTGGAACACTGAAGCTTTCTTT | CASSFSWNTEAFF
. | . | 15 | TRBJ2-1 | TRBV5-1 | TGCGCCAGCAGCCAACACACCAGACAAGACAATGAGCAGTTCTTC | CASSQHTRQDNEQFF
. | TRBD1 | 16 | TRBJ1-5 | TRBV28 | TGTGCCAGCAGTTCCCACACAGGACAGGGTGATCAGCCCCAGCATTTT | CASSSHTGQGDQPQHF
. | . | 11 | TRBJ1-2 | TRBV6-1 | TGTGCCAGCACCGACTACTATGGCTACACCTTC | CASTDYYGYTF
once | . | 13 | TRBJ1-4 | TRBV18 | TGTGCCAGCTCCCAATGGGACACTGAAAAACTGTTTTTT | CASSQWDTEKLFF
. | TRBD2 | 14 | TRBJ2-2 | TRBV6-1 | TGTGCCAGCAGTGAACTAGCGGGCACCGGGGAGCTGTTTTTT | CASSELAGTGELFF
. | TRBD2 | 13 | TRBJ2-7 | TRBV29-1 | TGCAGCGTTGTGGCGGGGGGGCTGTGGGAGCAGTACTTC | CSVVAGGLWEQYF
once | TRBD1 | 16 | TRBJ1-1 | TRBV25-1 | TGTGCCAGCAGGGGCTCCAGGGGGCCCGGGGTAACTGAAGCTTTCTTT | CASRGSRGPGVTEAFF
. | . | 13 | TRBJ1-1 | TRBV30 | TGTGCCTGGAGTGTACAGGGGAACACTGAAGCTTTCTTT | CAWSVQGNTEAFF
. | . | 16 | TRBJ2-3 | TRBV5-1 | TGCGCCAGCAGCTTGGAAGTCGGGGGAACGGGGGATACGCAGTATTTT | CASSLEVGGTGDTQYF
. | . | 12 | TRBJ1-1 | TRBV2 | TGTGCCAGCAATTCAGGGTGGACTGAAGCTTTCTTT | CASNSGWTEAFF
. | . | 14 | TRBJ2-3 | TRBV19 | TGTGCCAGTACACGGGGGGCCAGCACAGATACGCAGTATTTT | CASTRGASTDTQYF
. | . | 17 | TRBJ2-2 | TRBV4-3 | TGCGCCAGCAGCCTACTAGATGGGGGGGCGGGTGGCGGGGAGCTGTTTTTT | CASSLLDGGAGGGELFF
. | TRBD1 | 14 | TRBJ1-1 | TRBV7-9 | TGTGCCAGCAGCCTCGGACAGGGGAACACTGAAGCTTTCTTT | CASSLGQGNTEAFF
once | TRBD1 | 15 | TRBJ2-5 | TRBV10-3 | TGTGCCATCAAGAGACGGACAGGGTGGGGAGAGACCCAGTACTTC | CAIKRRTGWGETQYF
. | TRBD1 | 13 | TRBJ2-7 | TRBV27 | TGTGCCAGCACCGGACAGGGGTTGGGGGAGCAGTACTTC | CASTGQGLGEQYF
. | TRBD1 | 16 | TRBJ1-1 | TRBV7-8 | TGTGCCAGCGGAAATAGCAGGGGGCCGAGGAACACTGAAGCTTTCTTT | CASGNSRGPRNTEAFF
. | . | 13 | TRBJ1-1 | TRBV27 | TGTGCCAGCAGTTTCACATTGAACACTGAAGCTTTCTTT | CASSFTLNTEAFF